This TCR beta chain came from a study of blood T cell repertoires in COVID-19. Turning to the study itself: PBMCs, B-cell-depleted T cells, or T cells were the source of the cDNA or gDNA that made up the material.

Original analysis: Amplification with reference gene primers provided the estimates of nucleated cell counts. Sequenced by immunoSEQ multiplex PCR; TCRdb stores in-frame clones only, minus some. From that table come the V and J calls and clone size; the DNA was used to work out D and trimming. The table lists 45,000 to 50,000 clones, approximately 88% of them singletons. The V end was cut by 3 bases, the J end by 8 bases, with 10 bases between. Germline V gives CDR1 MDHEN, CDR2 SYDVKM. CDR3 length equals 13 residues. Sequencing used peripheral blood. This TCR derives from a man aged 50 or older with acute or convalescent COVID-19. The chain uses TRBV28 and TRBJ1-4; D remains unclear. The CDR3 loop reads CASSLPGGEKLFF. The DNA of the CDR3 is TGTGCCAGCAGTTTGCCGGGAGGGGAAAAACTGTTTTTT.